The 31 T cell receptor beta chains given below trace back to one sample, sequenced in a study of CD4 T cells in relation to SARS-CoV-2 and coronaviruses. Before the COVID-19 pandemic, during about 2010-2018, CD4+ T cells were taken from unexposed donors. Method: immunoSEQ multiplex PCR; TCRdb's copy keeps in-frame clones and lacks some. The table lists approximately 64,000 clones, less than 95% of them singletons. Sequenced input: naive CD4+ T cells from PBMCs. Subset described: naive CD4+ T cells isolated by negative enrichment. These receptors came from a human donor in good health.

This rearrangement joins TRBV2 to TRBJ1-2, with D perhaps TRBD1 (5 bases). The CDR3 covers 15 residues. Trimming left V 3 bases short and J 2 bases short, with 13 bases between. Germline V gene data show CDR1 as SNHLY and CDR2 as FYNNEI. CDR3 bases: TGTGCCAGCAGTGACCAGGGACGCGCAAACTATGGCTACACCTTC. It translates to CASSDQGRANYGYTF.

The chain uses TRBV3-1 (or the pseudogene TRBV3-2) and TRBJ2-3; weak D call: TRBD1 (6 bases). Germline CDR1 is LGHDT and CDR2 is YNNKEL (reference sequence). Trimming left V 4 bases short and J 9 bases short, with 23 bases between. CDR3 size: 16 residues. Written as DNA, the CDR3 is TGTGCCAGCAGCCCCCGGTCAGGGGTAACTAAAGGGACGCAGTATTTT. Amino acids: CASSPRSGVTKGTQYF.

V usage is TRBV9 and J usage is TRBJ2-1; D not resolved. Germline CDR1 SGDLS, CDR2 YYNGEE. With 0 bases removed from V and 5 bases from J, the gap between germline ends came to 12 bases. The CDR3 extends over 15 amino acids. The CDR3 bases are TGTGCCAGCAGCGTAGCCCAAGTCATGAACAATGAGCAGTTCTTC. This translates into CASSVAQVMNNEQFF.

V and J are TRBV5-1 and TRBJ2-5; 7 nucleotides line up with TRBD1. Unmatched junction bases numbered 4, after V lost 0 bases and J lost 2 bases. The CDR3 sequence is 15 residues long. Germline V lookup: CDR1 SGHRS, CDR2 YFSETQ. DNA for the CDR3: TGCGCCAGCAGCTTGGGCAGGGGGATACAAGAGACCCAGTACTTC. It specifies CASSLGRGIQETQYF.

The chain has TRBV7-9 and TRBJ1-2; D possibly corresponds to TRBD1 (6 bases). Trimming pared 8 bases from V and 7 bases from J, leaving 17 bases between. This CDR3 has 13 amino acids. Germline V gene data show CDR1 as SEHNR and CDR2 as FQNEAQ (reference sequence). The CDR3 spells CASPAGAAGGYTF. DNA of the CDR3: TGTGCCAGCCCGGCGGGGGCAGCAGGTGGCTACACCTTC.

This sequence joins TRBV11-2 and TRBJ1-3; D is uncertain. CDR1 is SGHAT and CDR2 is FQNNGV in the germline V gene. CDR3 length equals 15 residues. V dropped 6 bases and J dropped 0 bases, with 12 bases sitting between them. Here the CDR3 reads CASRKPYHSGNTIYF. The CDR3 DNA reads as TGTGCCAGCAGAAAACCGTACCACTCTGGAAACACCATATATTTT.

V and J are TRBV9 and TRBJ2-7; D not resolved. V was trimmed by 4 bases and J by 2 bases, leaving 10 bases between them. In germline, CDR1 is SGDLS, CDR2 YYNGEE. The CDR3 sequence is 13 residues long. The CDR3 sequence is CASSPTVAYEQYF. Written as DNA, the CDR3 is TGTGCCAGCAGCCCAACCGTGGCCTACGAGCAGTACTTC.

This sequence joins TRBV6-5 and TRBJ2-7, with 9 positions matching TRBD1. CDR1 MNHEY and CDR2 SVGAGI come from the germline V gene. Trimming at V came to 2 bases and at J to 2 bases, leaving 1 base not matched to a gene. The CDR3 runs to 14 residues. The DNA of the CDR3 is TGTGCCAGCAGTTACGGGGACAGGGCCTACGAGCAGTACTTC. This encodes CASSYGDRAYEQYF.

This chain connects TRBV29-1 to TRBJ2-3; D gene uncertain. CDR3 size: 13 residues. Trimming took off 4 bases at V and 7 bases at J, with 15 bases between the two ends. CDR1 and CDR2 from the germline V gene are SQVTM and ANQGSEA. The CDR3 nucleotides read TGCAGCGTTGGGCAAGGTGACGGTCATACGCAGTATTTT. Its translation is CSVGQGDGHTQYF.

The chain has TRBV18 and TRBJ2-5; TRBD2 is a possible D gene (5 bases). Germline loops: CDR1 KGHSH, CDR2 LQKENI. V was clipped by 4 bases and J by 4 bases, with 10 bases between them. There are 13 residues in the CDR3. The DNA of the CDR3 is TGTGCCAGCTCACAACACGAGGGAGAGACCCAGTACTTC. It is translated as CASSQHEGETQYF. The complete variable domain, with remaining parts taken from reference TRBV18 and TRBJ2-5, reads NAGVMQNPRHLVRRRGQEARLRCSPMKGHSHVYWYRQLPEEGLKFMVYLQKENIIDESGMPKERFSAEFPKEGPSILRIQQVVRGDSAAYFCASSQHEGETQYFGPGTRLLVL.

The J gene is TRBJ2-3, the V gene TRBV28; the D is unclear. Germline-derived CDR1 and CDR2 are MDHEN and SYDVKM. The CDR3 is 15 amino acids. V was pared by 5 bases and J by 0 bases, with 12 bases between. For the CDR3, the DNA is TGTGCCAGCAGTCCACCATCACCTAGCACAGATACGCAGTATTTT. Translation gives CASSPPSPSTDTQYF.

V usage is TRBV30 and J usage is TRBJ1-4; a weak D match, TRBD1 (5 bases). Germline values: CDR1 GTSNPN, CDR2 SVGIG (reference sequence). The CDR3 extends over 14 amino acids. Trimming pared 2 bases from V and 7 bases from J, leaving 14 bases between. For the CDR3, the DNA is TGTGCCTGGAGTCCGACAGACCGAACTGAAAAACTGTTTTTT. Translated: CAWSPTDRTEKLFF.

The chain couples TRBV28 to TRBJ2-1; 9 bases line up with TRBD2. CDR3 length equals 18 residues. CDR1 is MDHEN and CDR2 is SYDVKM in the germline V gene. V was pared by 6 bases and J by 0 bases, with 12 bases of the junction left unmatched. The CDR3 region has the DNA TGTGCCAGCAGCCCCCCCCTAATTAGCGGGAGCTCCTACAATGAGCAGTTCTTC. This translates into CASSPPLISGSSYNEQFF. The full variable domain, completed using reference TRBV28 and TRBJ2-1, is DVKVTQSSRYLVKRTGEKVFLECVQDMDHENMFWYRQDPGLGLRLIYFSYDVKMKEKGDIPEGYSVSREKKERFSLILESASTNQTSMYLCASSPPLISGSSYNEQFFGPGTRLTVL.

V usage is TRBV25-1 and J usage is TRBJ1-1, with 7 bases aligning to TRBD1. Germline CDR1 is MGHDK and CDR2 is SYGVNS. The V gene end was trimmed by 4 bases and the J gene end by 1 base; junction bases not matched to a gene: 6. The CDR3 contains 15 residues. The CDR3 DNA reads TGTGCCAGCAGTGTCCAGACAGGGAGGAACACTGAAGCTTTCTTT. Protein: CASSVQTGRNTEAFF.

This clone has only one observation. This rearrangement joins TRBV19 to TRBJ2-3; D possibly corresponds to TRBD1 (5 bases). Germline V gene lookup returns CDR1 LNHDA and CDR2 SQIVND (reference sequence). The CDR3 totals 18 residues. Trimming cost V 3 bases and J 1 base, with 20 bases left between them. As DNA, the CDR3 is TGTGCCAGTAGTATTTATTATCGGCAGGGTAGGGGCACAGATACGCAGTATTTT. It yields the protein CASSIYYRQGRGTDTQYF.

The rearrangement uses TRBV19 and TRBJ2-5; TRBD1 matches 7 bases. The CDR3 runs to 15 residues. Germline V lookup: CDR1 LNHDA, CDR2 SQIVND (reference sequence). Unmatched junction bases numbered 6, after V lost 0 bases and J lost 5 bases. CDR3 in amino acids: CASSIDRGGRETQYF. CDR3 bases: TGTGCCAGTAGTATAGATCGAGGGGGCAGGGAGACCCAGTACTTC. Drawing the rest from reference TRBV19 and TRBJ2-5, the complete variable domain is DGGITQSPKYLFRKEGQNVTLSCEQNLNHDAMYWYRQDPGQGLRLIYYSQIVNDFQKGDIAEGYSVSREKKESFPLTVTSAQKNPTAFYLCASSIDRGGRETQYFGPGTRLLVL.

The genes are TRBV7-9 and TRBJ2-1, with D perhaps given as TRBD1 or TRBD2 (5 bases each). V gave up 5 bases and J gave up 1 base, with 24 bases separating them. Germline V gene data show CDR1 as SEHNR and CDR2 as FQNEAQ (reference sequence). The CDR3 runs to 19 residues. The DNA for the CDR3 is TGTGCCAGCAGCACGAAAAAAGTTTGGGGACGGCATTCCTACAATGAGCAGTTCTTC. It translates to CASSTKKVWGRHSYNEQFF.

This sequence joins TRBV5-1 and TRBJ1-1, with D possibly being TRBD1 (5 bases). Germline-derived CDR1 and CDR2 are SGHRS and YFSETQ. There are 17 residues in the CDR3. The V gene lost 0 bases and the J gene lost 0 bases, with 15 bases spanning the gap. The CDR3 DNA sequence: TGCGCCAGCAGCTTGGGGGCCACGACAGTGATGAACACTGAAGCTTTCTTT. Its translation is CASSLGATTVMNTEAFF.

The chain carries TRBV27 and TRBJ2-3, with a weak D call TRBD2 (6 bases). Trimming cost V 6 bases and J 5 bases, with 15 bases left between them. The CDR3 length is 14 residues. The germline V gene encodes CDR1 MNHEY and CDR2 SMNVEV (reference sequence). The CDR3 DNA reads TGTGCCAGCAGCAAATCAACCGGGAGAGATACGCAGTATTTT. Its translation: CASSKSTGRDTQYF.

This rearrangement joins TRBV6-1 to TRBJ2-3; 8 nucleotides agree with TRBD1. The CDR3 consists of 15 residues. Germline assignment: CDR1 MNHNS and CDR2 SASEGT. The trim removed 3 bases at V and 5 bases at J, leaving 7 bases unmatched. The CDR3 here is CASSDPGQGRDTQYF. As DNA, the CDR3 is TGTGCCAGCAGTGATCCTGGACAGGGAAGAGATACGCAGTATTTT.

The chain is built from TRBV9 and TRBJ2-3, with a tentative D call TRBD2 (6 bases). Trimming took off 0 bases at V and 0 bases at J, with 17 bases between the two ends. CDR1 and CDR2 (germline): SGDLS, YYNGEE. This CDR3 has 18 residues. In DNA form, the CDR3 reads TGTGCCAGCAGCGTAGTCAGCCGAGCGGGTCTTAGCACAGATACGCAGTATTTT. This codes for CASSVVSRAGLSTDTQYF.

This rearrangement joins TRBV24-1 to TRBJ2-7; maybe TRBD2 (6 bases). This CDR3 region has 14 residues. V lost 5 bases and J lost 6, with 16 bases in between. From germline, CDR1 is KGHDR and CDR2 SFDVKD. The CDR3 region has the DNA TGTGCCACCAGTGGGAGCGGGCCCCTCAGCGAGCAGTACTTC. Its translation: CATSGSGPLSEQYF.

The rearrangement uses TRBV28 and TRBJ1-2, with a tentative D call TRBD1 (6 bases). Germline V gene lookup returns CDR1 MDHEN and CDR2 SYDVKM. The CDR3 runs 17 residues. Trimming removed 7 bases at V and 4 bases at J, with 25 bases between. Here the CDR3 DNA reads TGTGCCAGCACCATCGGGGGGGCGGGCATTGACCTCTATGGCTACACCTTC. Its protein product is CASTIGGAGIDLYGYTF.

The chain couples TRBV5-4 to TRBJ2-5; TRBD1 is a possible D gene (6 bases). This CDR3 region has 13 residues. V dropped 1 base and J dropped 4 bases, with 8 bases sitting between them. Germline V gives CDR1 SGHNT, CDR2 YYREEE (reference sequence). The CDR3 is CASSLSGAETQYF. The CDR3, as DNA: TGTGCCAGCAGCTTGTCAGGGGCAGAGACCCAGTACTTC.

The chain recombines TRBV11-2 with TRBJ1-4, with D possibly matching TRBD1 (5 bases). Germline CDR1 SGHAT, CDR2 FQNNGV. This CDR3 has 18 amino acids. Trimming took 1 base from V and 3 from J, leaving 18 bases between them. The CDR3 spells CASSLGQYRPRANEKLFF. DNA for the CDR3: TGTGCCAGCAGCTTAGGACAGTATCGACCACGGGCTAATGAAAAACTGTTTTTT.

This sequence joins TRBV11-2 and TRBJ1-3; D is perhaps TRBD1 (5 bases). Trimming removed 4 bases at V and 1 base at J, with 20 bases between. There are 18 residues in the CDR3. Germline-derived CDR1 and CDR2 are SGHAT and FQNNGV. CDR3 region: CASSSPLTPRGSGNTIYF. The CDR3 DNA reads as TGTGCCAGCAGCTCCCCCCTGACGCCGCGGGGGTCTGGAAACACCATATATTTT. The full variable domain, its missing parts supplied by reference TRBV11-2 and TRBJ1-3, is EAGVAQSPRYKIIEKRQSVAFWCNPISGHATLYWYQQILGQGPKLLIQFQNNGVVDDSQLPKDRFSAERLKGVDSTLKIQPAKLEDSAVYLCASSSPLTPRGSGNTIYFGEGSWLTVV.

V gene TRBV7-9 combines with J gene TRBJ2-7; TRBD2 matches at 7 bases. V trimming: 5 bases; J trimming: 6 bases; junction bases outside the gene matches: 13. Germline values: CDR1 SEHNR, CDR2 FQNEAQ (reference sequence). The CDR3 spans 15 residues. The CDR3 protein is CASSPLRGGPSEQYF. CDR3 nucleotide sequence: TGTGCCAGCAGCCCCCTAAGGGGAGGGCCCTCCGAGCAGTACTTC. Full variable domain (outside the CDR3, taken from reference TRBV7-9 and TRBJ2-7): DTGVSQNPRHKITKRGQNVTFRCDPISEHNRLYWYRQTLGQGPEFLTYFQNEAQLEKSRLLSDRFSAERPKGSFSTLEIQRTEQGDSAMYLCASSPLRGGPSEQYFGPGTRLTVT.

The chain links TRBV28 to TRBJ1-4; unclear D gene. Trimming took 5 bases from V and 10 from J, leaving 17 bases between them. This CDR3 is built from 14 residues. From germline, CDR1 is MDHEN and CDR2 SYDVKM. This CDR3 is CASSTQETLRKLFF. The CDR3, as DNA: TGTGCCAGCAGTACCCAGGAGACCCTTCGAAAACTGTTTTTT.

The genes are TRBV10-2 and TRBJ2-7; 8 nucleotides match TRBD1. Trimming at V came to 1 base and at J to 6 bases, leaving 8 bases not matched to a gene. This CDR3 is 15 amino acids long. Per germline, CDR1 WSHSY and CDR2 SAAADI. The CDR3 nucleotides are TGCGCCAGCAGTGAGTTCGGCAGGGGGCCGGTCGAGCAGTACTTC. This codes for CASSEFGRGPVEQYF.

This rearrangement joins TRBV28 to TRBJ1-2; the match to TRBD1 covers 10 bases. The CDR3 is made up of 15 amino acids. V dropped 8 bases and J dropped 8; count of bases not matched to a gene: 14. The V gene's germline CDR1 is MDHEN and CDR2 SYDVKM. CDR3 in DNA: TGTGCCAGCCAGTCGACCGGGACAGGGGTTAAAGGCTACACCTTC. Protein sequence: CASQSTGTGVKGYTF.

A few counts support this clone. The chain links TRBV5-4 to TRBJ2-2, with 10 bases aligning to TRBD1. The CDR3 is 17 amino acids. J gave up 7 bases and V 3 bases, and 12 bases lay outside the gene matches. Germline values: CDR1 SGHNT, CDR2 YYREEE (reference sequence). CDR3 residues: CASSSPGQGSGVGELFF. CDR3 DNA: TGTGCCAGCAGCTCTCCGGGACAGGGGTCTGGTGTCGGGGAGCTGTTTTTT.